This is a list of T cell receptor beta chains from one sample in a study of T-cell memory formation after mild COVID-19. TCRdb recomputed calls from the 5' RACE reads with MiXCR, one row per CDR3 protein. The data contain approximately 480,000 distinct CDR3 sequences, 18% of them singletons. The sequenced sample consisted of PBMCs or a T cell subset sorted from them (not recorded which). The origin of the receptors is an adult woman who had mild COVID-19 (a few samples of this study predate the infection). Cell type and time point are not known. Both conserved end residues are part of each CDR3. D genes are given only for firm matches. Expanded clones get a size class; other rows say once, few or many, or leave the size out.

j_call | clone_size | v_call | d_call | cdr3_aa | cdr3_nt
TRBJ1-2 | NA | TRBV4-1 | TRBD1 | CASSQGGQGFTYGYTF | TGCGCCAGCAGCCAAGGGGGACAGGGCTTTACCTATGGCTACACCTTC
TRBJ2-1 | NA | TRBV5-1 | TRBD2 | CASSLRTSGGPYNEQFF | TGCGCCAGCAGCTTGAGGACTAGCGGGGGCCCGTACAATGAGCAGTTCTTC
TRBJ2-7 | many | TRBV7-9 | NA | CASSSSPIGGLYEQYF | TGTGCCAGCAGCTCGTCTCCAATCGGGGGACTCTACGAGCAGTACTTC
TRBJ2-2 | few | TRBV6-5 | TRBD2 | CASSGLAGGRSGELFF | TGTGCCAGCAGTGGACTAGCGGGGGGGCGGAGCGGGGAGCTGTTTTTT
TRBJ2-7 | few | TRBV7-8 | NA | CASSSGVTDEQYF | TGTGCCAGCAGCTCCGGGGTGACGGACGAGCAGTACTTC
TRBJ1-4 | NA | TRBV12-3/TRBV12-4 | NA | CASSLGQTNEKLFF | TGTGCCAGCAGTTTAGGACAGACTAATGAAAAACTGTTTTTT
TRBJ2-2 | many | TRBV12-3/TRBV12-4 | TRBD2 | CASTLARTGGSTGELFF | TGTGCCAGCACCCTAGCCCGGACGGGGGGATCAACCGGGGAGCTGTTTTTT
TRBJ2-3 | many | TRBV7-9 | NA | CASSRVSDPLDTQYF | TGTGCCAGCAGCCGAGTCTCGGATCCCCTGGATACGCAGTATTTT
TRBJ1-1 | few | TRBV12-3/TRBV12-4 | TRBD1 | CASSRDRAEAFF | TGTGCCAGCAGCAGGGACAGAGCTGAAGCTTTCTTT
TRBJ2-1 | few | TRBV11-2 | TRBD2 | CASSHPSGGYNEQFF | TGTGCCAGCAGCCACCCTAGCGGGGGGTACAATGAGCAGTTCTTC
TRBJ2-7 | NA | TRBV5-5 | TRBD1 | CASISKTGDYEQYF | TGTGCCAGCATCTCGAAGACAGGGGATTACGAGCAGTACTTC
TRBJ2-2 | many | TRBV6-6 | NA | CASSYNPDGDHWELFF | TGTGCCAGCAGTTATAACCCGGACGGTGACCATTGGGAGCTGTTTTTT
TRBJ2-1 | NA | TRBV4-3 | NA | CASSQDRRRGFNEQFF | TGCGCCAGCAGCCAAGATCGGAGGAGGGGGTTTAATGAGCAGTTCTTC
TRBJ2-3 | NA | TRBV6-1 | NA | CASSEGVRGTDTQYF | TGTGCCAGCAGCGAAGGTGTCAGGGGAACAGATACGCAGTATTTT
TRBJ1-1 | NA | TRBV11-2 | TRBD1 | CASSPQHLRDRGNPGNTEAFF | TGTGCCAGCAGCCCGCAACACCTTAGGGACAGGGGGAACCCCGGGAACACTGAAGCTTTCTTT
TRBJ2-1 | NA | TRBV3-1 | TRBD1 | CASSRQGLSYHEQFF | TGTGCCAGCAGCCGACAGGGCCTTTCCTACCATGAGCAGTTCTTC
TRBJ2-2 | few | TRBV29-1 | NA | CSAEGENTGEMFF | TGCAGCGCCGAGGGGGAGAACACCGGGGAGATGTTTTTT
TRBJ2-7 | few | TRBV24-1 | NA | CATSGRTAYEQYF | TGTGCCACCTCGGGACGGACGGCGTACGAGCAGTACTTC
TRBJ2-5 | NA | TRBV11-2 | NA | CASSLVAGWETQYF | TGTGCCAGCAGCTTAGTCGCGGGATGGGAGACCCAGTACTTC